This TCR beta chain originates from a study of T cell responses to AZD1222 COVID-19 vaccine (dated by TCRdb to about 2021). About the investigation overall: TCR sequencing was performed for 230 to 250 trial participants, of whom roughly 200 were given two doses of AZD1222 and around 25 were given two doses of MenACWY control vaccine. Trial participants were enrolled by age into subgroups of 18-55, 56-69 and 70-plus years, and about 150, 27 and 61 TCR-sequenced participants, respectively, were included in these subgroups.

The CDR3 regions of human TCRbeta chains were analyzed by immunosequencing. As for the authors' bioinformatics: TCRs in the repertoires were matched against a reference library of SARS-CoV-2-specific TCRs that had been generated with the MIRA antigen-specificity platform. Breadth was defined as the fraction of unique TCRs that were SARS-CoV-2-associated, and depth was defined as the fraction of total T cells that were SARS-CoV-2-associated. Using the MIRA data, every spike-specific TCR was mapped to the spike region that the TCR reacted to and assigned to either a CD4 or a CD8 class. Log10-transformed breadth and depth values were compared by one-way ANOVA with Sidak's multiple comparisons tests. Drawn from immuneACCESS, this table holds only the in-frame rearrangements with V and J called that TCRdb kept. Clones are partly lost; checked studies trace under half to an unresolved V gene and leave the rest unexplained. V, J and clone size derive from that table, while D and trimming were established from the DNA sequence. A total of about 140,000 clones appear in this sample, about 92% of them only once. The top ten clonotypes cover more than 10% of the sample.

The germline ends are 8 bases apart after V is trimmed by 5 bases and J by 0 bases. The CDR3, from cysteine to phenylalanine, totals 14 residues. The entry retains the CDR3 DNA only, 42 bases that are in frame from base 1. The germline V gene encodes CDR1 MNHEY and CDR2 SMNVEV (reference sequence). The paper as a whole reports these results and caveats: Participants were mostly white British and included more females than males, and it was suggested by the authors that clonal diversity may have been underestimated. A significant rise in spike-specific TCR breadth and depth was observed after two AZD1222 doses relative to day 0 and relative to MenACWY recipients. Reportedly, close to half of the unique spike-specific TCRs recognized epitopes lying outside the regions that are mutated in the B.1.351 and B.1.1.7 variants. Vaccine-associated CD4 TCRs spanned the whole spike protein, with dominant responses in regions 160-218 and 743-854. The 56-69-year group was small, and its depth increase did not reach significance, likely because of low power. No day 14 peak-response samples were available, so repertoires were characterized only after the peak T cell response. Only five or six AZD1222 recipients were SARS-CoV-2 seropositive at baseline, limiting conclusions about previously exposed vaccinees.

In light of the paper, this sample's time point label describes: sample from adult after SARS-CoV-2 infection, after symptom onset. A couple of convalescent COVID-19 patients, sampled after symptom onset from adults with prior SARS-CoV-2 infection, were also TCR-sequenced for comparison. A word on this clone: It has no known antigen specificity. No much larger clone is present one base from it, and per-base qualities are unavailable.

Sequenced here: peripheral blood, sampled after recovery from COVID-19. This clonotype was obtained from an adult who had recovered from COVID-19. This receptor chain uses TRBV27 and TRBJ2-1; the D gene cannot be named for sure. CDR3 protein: CASSEVASYNEQFF. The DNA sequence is TGTGCCAGCAGTGAGGTGGCCTCCTACAATGAGCAGTTCTTC.